These 2 T cell receptor beta chains share one sample of origin, sequenced in a study of blood T cells in healthy people across ages. The authors ran a second PCR of 7 to 11 cycles using a sample-barcoded 5' primer and a J-beta primer mix. TCRdb redid the calling of the 5' RACE reads with MiXCR, one entry per CDR3 protein. This sample yields fewer than 900,000 distinct CDR3 sequences, of which roughly 41% are seen a single time; approximately 22% belongs to the top ten. Sequencing was done on a sample of blood. The receptors stem from a woman aged 60-75 years in good health.

This clonotype was found once. The chain has TRBV19 and TRBJ1-5; the D gene is possibly TRBD1 (6 bases). This CDR3 contains 13 residues. Trimming cost V 5 bases and J 5 bases, with 10 bases left between them. Germline V gene lookup returns CDR1 LNHDA and CDR2 SQIVND (reference sequence). Written as DNA, the CDR3 is TGTGCCAGTAGTCGGGGGGCAGATCAGCCCCAGCATTTT. It encodes CASSRGADQPQHF. Looking up the rest from reference TRBV19 and TRBJ1-5 gives the full variable domain: DGGITQSPKYLFRKEGQNVTLSCEQNLNHDAMYWYRQDPGQGLRLIYYSQIVNDFQKGDIAEGYSVSREKKESFPLTVTSAQKNPTAFYLCASSRGADQPQHFGDGTRLSIL.

The V call is TRBV18, the J call TRBJ2-1; no firm D call. Per the germline V gene, CDR1 is KGHSH and CDR2 is LQKENI. V lost 3 bases and J lost 6, with 12 bases in between. The CDR3 runs 14 residues. The CDR3 here is CASSPSDAFNEQFF. The CDR3 coding sequence is TGTGCCAGCTCACCCTCGGACGCCTTCAATGAGCAGTTCTTC.